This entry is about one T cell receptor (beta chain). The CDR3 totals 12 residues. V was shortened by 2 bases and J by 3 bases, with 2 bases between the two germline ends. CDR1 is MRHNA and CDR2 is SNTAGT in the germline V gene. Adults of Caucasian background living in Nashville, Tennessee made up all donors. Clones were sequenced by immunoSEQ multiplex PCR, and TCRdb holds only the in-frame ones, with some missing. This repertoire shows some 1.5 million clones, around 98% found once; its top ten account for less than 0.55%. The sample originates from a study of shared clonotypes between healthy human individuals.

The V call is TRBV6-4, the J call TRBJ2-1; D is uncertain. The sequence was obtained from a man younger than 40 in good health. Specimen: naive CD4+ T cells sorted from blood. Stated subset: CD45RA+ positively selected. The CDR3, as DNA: TGTGCCAGCAGTGACGGCTACAATGAGCAGTTCTTC. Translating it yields CASSDGYNEQFF.